Each of the 27 T cell receptor beta chains below was sequenced from the same sample in a study of regulatory T cells in long-lasting Graves disease. Time point specified: newly diagnosed GD, antithyroid drugs for less than 3 months. Following extraction of RNA from PBMCs, that RNA was used to make the TCR library. To make TCR beta libraries, researchers used iRepertoire HTBI primers and Arm-PCR of CDR3 regions. TCRdb analysed the multiplex PCR reads with MiXCR anew, one entry per CDR3 protein. The sample has roughly 500,000 distinct CDR3 sequences, approximately 12% seen once; the top ten hold roughly a tenth. This same sample was also taken into another study, of T cells in Graves' hyperthyroidism and ophthalmopathy.

Source: peripheral blood mononuclear cells (PBMCs), taken at new diagnosis, from a patient treated with antithyroid drugs. The source is a young man with Graves disease.

This clonotype was found a few times. The chain employs TRBV20-1 and TRBJ2-5; no clear D gene. CDR3 size: 14 residues. Germline V CDR1 and CDR2: DFQATT, SNEGSKA (reference sequence). Trimming removed 4 bases at V and 3 bases at J, with 15 bases between. CDR3 sequence: CSAKSVLAKETQYF. The DNA of the CDR3 is TGCAGTGCTAAATCTGTGTTGGCGAAAGAGACCCAGTACTTC.

This clonotype was counted between two and nine times. This chain uses TRBV7-2 with TRBJ2-3, with unresolved D. The ends were cut back, 4 bases at V and 1 base at J, with 9 bases in the middle. Germline V gene sequence: CDR1 SGHTA, CDR2 FQGNSA. This CDR3 comprises 14 residues. In nucleotides, the CDR3 is TGTGCCAGCAGCTACCGGGTCGGCACAGATACGCAGTATTTT. The encoded protein is CASSYRVGTDTQYF.

In nucleotides, the CDR3 is TGTGCCAGCAGCCAAGAGCGGGGAACTAGCGGGTCAGATACGCAGTATTTT. Its protein product is CASSQERGTSGSDTQYF. The gene calls are TRBV4-2 and TRBJ2-3; TRBD2 matches at 9 bases. V trimming: 0 bases; J trimming: 4 bases; junction bases outside the gene matches: 8. The germline V gene has CDR1 LGHNA and CDR2 YNFKEQ. This CDR3 is built from 17 residues.

This clonotype was detected ten times or more. The rearrangement links TRBV7-9 to TRBJ2-7; D is ambiguous. Germline V lookup: CDR1 SEHNR, CDR2 FQNEAQ (reference sequence). The CDR3 sequence is 13 residues long. Trimming took off 3 bases at V and 5 bases at J, with 11 bases between the two ends. This CDR3 is CASSLFRTDEQYF. In DNA, the CDR3 is TGTGCCAGCAGCTTGTTCCGGACGGACGAGCAGTACTTC.

This clonotype was recorded at least ten times. This chain connects TRBV15 to TRBJ1-1; a weak D match, TRBD1 (5 bases). From germline, CDR1 is LNHNV and CDR2 YYDKDF (reference sequence). V lost 0 bases, J lost 1 base, and 12 bases lay in between. The length of the CDR3 is 16 residues. CDR3 nucleotide sequence: TGTGCCACCAGCAGAGATGGGCAGGGAAGGAACACTGAAGCTTTCTTT. Amino acids: CATSRDGQGRNTEAFF.

The sample holds a few counts of this clonotype. The chain recombines TRBV3-1 with TRBJ1-2; no clear D gene. Trimming shortened V by 5 bases and J by 2 bases, and 21 bases separated the two germline ends. The length of the CDR3 is 17 residues. The germline V gene has CDR1 LGHDT and CDR2 YNNKEL (reference sequence). In DNA, the CDR3 is TGTGCCAGCAGCAATTCCTCGAGCCGGATTTGGAACTATGGCTACACCTTC. Translating it yields CASSNSSSRIWNYGYTF.

The V gene is TRBV27, the J gene TRBJ1-3; D uncertain. Trimming took 5 bases from V and 1 from J, leaving 15 bases between them. Germline V gene data show CDR1 as MNHEY and CDR2 as SMNVEV (reference sequence). The CDR3 is 16 amino acids. The CDR3 is CASSKDAVRSGNTIYF. CDR3 bases: TGTGCCAGCAGTAAGGACGCCGTCAGGTCTGGAAACACCATATATTTT.

This clonotype was counted only a few times. V and J are TRBV9 and TRBJ2-1; no firm D call. This CDR3 comprises 14 residues. Germline CDR1 and CDR2: SGDLS and YYNGEE. The V gene lost 4 bases and the J gene lost 5 bases, with 13 bases spanning the gap. CDR3 in DNA: TGTGCCAGCAGCCCTCAAGCTAGAGACAATGAGCAGTTCTTC. Translated, it gives CASSPQARDNEQFF.

This clonotype was recorded many times. The chain recombines TRBV12-3 or TRBV12-4 with TRBJ2-7; D uncertain. Trimming stripped 6 bases from V and 7 bases from J, with 22 bases between. The length of the CDR3 is 15 residues. CDR3 residues: CASRRSGSPWVEQYF. Written as DNA, the CDR3 is TGTGCCAGCAGACGATCCGGGTCCCCCTGGGTGGAGCAGTACTTC.

V is TRBV29-1 and J is TRBJ2-7; TRBD2 agrees at 10 bases. The CDR3 runs to 14 residues. The V gene end was trimmed by 1 base and the J gene end by 3 bases; junction bases not matched to a gene: 3. Germline assignment: CDR1 SQVTM and CDR2 ANQGSEA. The CDR3 DNA is TGCAGCGTTGAAGGGGCTAGCGGGAGCTACGAGCAGTACTTC. Translation: CSVEGASGSYEQYF.

This clonotype was recorded many times. The chain employs TRBV2 and TRBJ2-7, with a weak D call TRBD1 (6 bases). Trimming shortened V by 6 bases and J by 7 bases, and 16 bases separated the two germline ends. This CDR3 has 13 amino acids. Germline values: CDR1 SNHLY, CDR2 FYNNEI. The CDR3, as DNA: TGTGCCAGCAGCTCCGCGACAGGTCATGAGCAGTACTTC. It translates to CASSSATGHEQYF.

The V call is TRBV27, the J call TRBJ2-1, with TRBD1 as a possible D gene (5 bases). V was pared by 7 bases and J by 5 bases, with 12 bases between. Germline V gene sequence: CDR1 MNHEY, CDR2 SMNVEV (reference sequence). The CDR3 runs 13 residues. The CDR3 here is CASTPGAHNEQFF. The CDR3 DNA follows: TGTGCCAGCACCCCTGGGGCCCACAATGAGCAGTTCTTC.

The sample holds many counts of this clonotype. V and J are TRBV6-1 and TRBJ2-5; 7 bases are a match to TRBD2. Germline values: CDR1 MNHNS, CDR2 SASEGT. V shed 9 bases, J shed 5 bases, and the junction held 9 bases outside the gene matches. This CDR3 contains 13 residues. The CDR3 protein is CASTRESDETQYF. CDR3 bases: TGTGCCAGTACGCGGGAGAGTGACGAGACCCAGTACTTC.

This clonotype was recorded many times. CDR3 nucleotides: TGCAGTGCTAGAGGGACTAGCGAGGGTAGTGGAGGGTTCCCGACCACAGATACGCAGTATTTT. It yields the protein CSARGTSEGSGGFPTTDTQYF. The gene calls are TRBV20-1 and TRBJ2-3; 9 bases align to TRBD2. CDR3 length equals 21 residues. Germline V gives CDR1 DFQATT, CDR2 SNEGSKA (reference sequence). After removal of 1 base from V and 2 bases from J, the junction contained 22 bases not matched to a gene.

As to this clonotype: This sequence may be a read error, since a much larger clone differs from it by one base. The chain employs TRBV6-1 and TRBJ2-7; 9 bases are a match to TRBD1. The V gene end was trimmed by 7 bases and the J gene end by 8 bases; junction bases not matched to a gene: 12. Germline V lookup: CDR1 MNHNS, CDR2 SASEGT. The CDR3 has 14 amino acids. The CDR3 spells CASNRNRGLYKQYF. The CDR3 region has the DNA TGTGCCAGCAACAGGAACAGGGGGCTGTACAAGCAGTACTTC.

This clonotype occurred many times. The chain uses TRBV7-8 and TRBJ2-3; D not resolved. CDR3 length: 13 amino acids. The V gene lost 4 bases and the J gene lost 8 bases, with 13 bases spanning the gap. Germline CDR1 is SGHVS and CDR2 is FQNEAQ. The CDR3 sequence is CASSSNYGGTQYF. The CDR3 DNA follows: TGTGCCAGCAGCTCGAACTATGGTGGTACGCAGTATTTT.

This chain uses TRBV9 with TRBJ2-6; D is tentatively TRBD1 or TRBD2 (6 bases each). The CDR3 is made up of 15 amino acids. The germline V gene has CDR1 SGDLS and CDR2 YYNGEE. Trimming pared 4 bases from V and 11 bases from J, leaving 19 bases between. In DNA, the CDR3 is TGTGCCAGCAGCTCACAACAAGGGGGGTCCTACGTCCTGACTTTC. Translated: CASSSQQGGSYVLTF.

In its sample, this clonotype was seen many times. The rearrangement joins TRBV5-1 to TRBJ1-5, with D hard to call. The length of the CDR3 is 13 residues. V was pared by 2 bases and J by 6 bases, with 9 bases between. Per germline, CDR1 SGHRS and CDR2 YFSETQ. CDR3 DNA: TGCGCCAGCAGCTTTACGGCTTCTCAGCCCCAGCATTTT. As protein: CASSFTASQPQHF.

The rearrangement links TRBV25-1 to TRBJ2-5; no firm D call. Germline lookup yields CDR1 MGHDK and CDR2 SYGVNS. V was trimmed by 3 bases and J by 2 bases, leaving 13 bases between them. The length of the CDR3 is 15 residues. CDR3 residues: CASSEEYVPQETQYF. The CDR3 nucleotides read TGTGCCAGCAGTGAGGAGTACGTACCGCAAGAGACCCAGTACTTC.

This clonotype came up a few times. The chain couples TRBV19 to TRBJ1-1; D perhaps matches TRBD1 (6 bases). From germline, CDR1 is LNHDA and CDR2 SQIVND (reference sequence). Between the trimmed V and J ends, which lost 1 base and 0 bases, there was a span of 15 bases. The CDR3 is 17 amino acids. CDR3 sequence reads: CASSIGQQGQLNTEAFF. CDR3 nucleotide sequence: TGTGCCAGTAGTATAGGACAACAGGGACAATTGAACACTGAAGCTTTCTTT.

Note on this clonotype: Possible read error: a much larger clone is one base away. The rearrangement uses TRBV3-1 and TRBJ2-7; 12 bases map to TRBD2. Germline V gives CDR1 LGHDT, CDR2 YNNKEL (reference sequence). This CDR3 contains 16 residues. The CDR3 is CAGSRTSGTPSYEQYF. CDR3 in DNA: TGTGCCGGCAGTCGGACTAGCGGGACCCCCAGCTACGAGCAGTACTTC.

This clonotype was picked up many times. The chain uses TRBV6-4 and TRBJ2-2; TRBD1 agrees at 10 bases. Per germline, CDR1 MRHNA and CDR2 SNTAGT. V shed 10 bases, J shed 2 bases, and the junction held 7 bases outside the gene matches. The CDR3 spans 15 residues. The CDR3 DNA sequence: TGTGCCACCGGGACAGGGGACACCAACACCGGGGAGCTGTTTTTT. It encodes CATGTGDTNTGELFF.

The chain combines TRBV9 with TRBJ2-3, with 8 bases identical to TRBD2. Per germline, CDR1 SGDLS and CDR2 YYNGEE. The CDR3 totals 15 residues. Trimming at V came to 3 bases and at J to 1 base, leaving 4 bases not matched to a gene. The DNA of the CDR3 is TGTGCCAGCAGCGCAGGAGCGGGAGGCACAGATACGCAGTATTTT. Translation gives CASSAGAGGTDTQYF.

This clonotype was seen more than once but under ten times. CDR3: CASSPRQGPFYEQYF. CDR3 in DNA: TGTGCCAGCAGCCCCAGACAGGGGCCCTTCTACGAGCAGTACTTC. The chain uses TRBV7-8 and TRBJ2-7; 8 bases map to TRBD1. Trimming removed 5 bases from V and 3 bases from J; junction bases left unmatched: 9. This CDR3 region has 15 residues. Germline V gene sequence: CDR1 SGHVS, CDR2 FQNEAQ.

This clonotype came up many times. The rearrangement uses TRBV15 and TRBJ2-1; D is tentatively TRBD1 or TRBD2 (5 bases each). Germline V gene data show CDR1 as LNHNV and CDR2 as YYDKDF (reference sequence). This CDR3 contains 14 residues. The V and J ends lost 8 bases and 0 bases respectively, with 11 bases between them. This CDR3 is CATGTASSYNEQFF. Here the CDR3 DNA reads TGTGCCACCGGGACCGCAAGCTCCTACAATGAGCAGTTCTTC.

This clonotype appeared many times. This rearrangement joins TRBV12-3 or TRBV12-4 to TRBJ2-3; 9 bases are shared with TRBD1. CDR3 length equals 15 residues. The junction had 7 bases not matched to a gene; V was cut back by 5 bases and J by 4 bases. The CDR3 sequence is CASSPTGGAADTQYF. The CDR3 DNA reads as TGTGCCAGCAGTCCAACAGGGGGCGCGGCAGATACGCAGTATTTT.

With respect to this clonotype: This may stem from a read error, because a much larger clone lies one nucleotide away. The chain couples TRBV11-2 to TRBJ2-2; no clear D gene. V dropped 4 bases and J dropped 5 bases, with 14 bases sitting between them. Per germline, CDR1 SGHAT and CDR2 FQNNGV. The CDR3 sequence is 15 residues long. The CDR3 DNA reads as TGTGCCAGCAGCTCAGTCCCAGAACTAACCGGGGAGCTGTTTTTT. Translated, it gives CASSSVPELTGELFF.